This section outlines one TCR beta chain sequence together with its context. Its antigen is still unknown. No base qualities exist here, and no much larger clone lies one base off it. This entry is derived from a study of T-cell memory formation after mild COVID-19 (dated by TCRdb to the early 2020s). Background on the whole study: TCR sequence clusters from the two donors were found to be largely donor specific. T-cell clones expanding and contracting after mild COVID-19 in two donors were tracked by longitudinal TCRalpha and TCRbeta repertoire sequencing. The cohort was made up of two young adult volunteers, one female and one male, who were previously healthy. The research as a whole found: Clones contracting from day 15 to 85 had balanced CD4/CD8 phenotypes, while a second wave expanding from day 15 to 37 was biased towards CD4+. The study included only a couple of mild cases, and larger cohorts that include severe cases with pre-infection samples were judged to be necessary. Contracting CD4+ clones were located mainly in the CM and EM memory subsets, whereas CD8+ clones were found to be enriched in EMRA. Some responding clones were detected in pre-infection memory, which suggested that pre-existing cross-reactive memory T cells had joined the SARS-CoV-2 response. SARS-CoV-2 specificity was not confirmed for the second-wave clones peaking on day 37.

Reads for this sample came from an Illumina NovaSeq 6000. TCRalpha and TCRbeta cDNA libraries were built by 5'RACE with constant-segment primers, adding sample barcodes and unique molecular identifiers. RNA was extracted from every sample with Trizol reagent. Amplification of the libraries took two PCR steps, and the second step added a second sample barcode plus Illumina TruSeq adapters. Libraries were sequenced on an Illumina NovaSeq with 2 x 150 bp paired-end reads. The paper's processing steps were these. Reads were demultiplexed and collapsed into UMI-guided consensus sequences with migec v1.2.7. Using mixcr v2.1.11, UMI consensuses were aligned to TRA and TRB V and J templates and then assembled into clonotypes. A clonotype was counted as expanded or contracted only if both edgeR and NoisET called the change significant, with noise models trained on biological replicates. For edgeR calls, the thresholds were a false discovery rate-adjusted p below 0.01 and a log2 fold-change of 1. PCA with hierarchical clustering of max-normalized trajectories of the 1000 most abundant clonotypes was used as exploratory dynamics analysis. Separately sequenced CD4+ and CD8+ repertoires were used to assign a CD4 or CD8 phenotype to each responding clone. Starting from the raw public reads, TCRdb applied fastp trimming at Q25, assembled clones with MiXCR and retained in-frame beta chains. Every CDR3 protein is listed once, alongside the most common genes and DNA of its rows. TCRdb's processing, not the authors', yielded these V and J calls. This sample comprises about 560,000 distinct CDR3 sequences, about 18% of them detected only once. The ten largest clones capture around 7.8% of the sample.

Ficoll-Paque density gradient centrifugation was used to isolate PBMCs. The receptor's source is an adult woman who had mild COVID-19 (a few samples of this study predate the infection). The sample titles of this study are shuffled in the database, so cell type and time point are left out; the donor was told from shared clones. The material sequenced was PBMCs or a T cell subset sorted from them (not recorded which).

The bases are TGTGCCACCAGTGCCCCCCTCTCGGCTGAAGCTTTCTTT. This yields the protein CATSAPLSAEAFF. The sequence joins TRBV24-1 to TRBJ1-1; the D gene is unclear. According to the germline V gene, CDR1 reads KGHDR and CDR2 reads SFDVKD. V loses 5 bases, J loses 6 bases, and the germline ends lie 12 bases apart. The CDR3 measures 13 amino acids from cysteine to phenylalanine. The DNA shown is the 39-base CDR3, in frame from base 1.